This T cell receptor (beta chain) came from a study of blood T cell repertoires in COVID-19. The J segment lost 7 bases and the V segment lost 4 bases, leaving 3 bases of the junction unmatched. Germline V CDR1 and CDR2: SGDLS, YYNGEE. The CDR3 totals 13 residues. The repertoire was sequenced with immunoSEQ multiplex PCR; TCRdb's copy has only in-frame clones and lacks some. The profile shows 13,000 to 15,000 clones, 70% to 90% of them singletons. V and J are TRBV9 and TRBJ1-4; 8 bases fit TRBD1. The TCR comes from a woman between 65 and 79 years old in a cohort sampled during active or convalescent COVID-19. Material: peripheral blood. In DNA, the CDR3 is TGTGCCAGCAGCCCAGGGGGCGGTGAAAAACTGTTTTTT. Its translation: CASSPGGGEKLFF.